The table lists the clone carrying this TCR beta chain with a few counts. These data originate in a study of T cells in Graves' hyperthyroidism and ophthalmopathy. Overall study context: Before any treatment, at initial diagnosis, peripheral blood was collected.

The CDR3 extends over 17 amino acids. J was trimmed by 9 bases and V by 5 bases; bases with no gene match: 15. Germline CDR1 SGHTA, CDR2 FQGTGA. Regions amplified from RNA transcripts were the TCR beta CDR3 regions. HTBI primers were employed in a first-round RT-PCR of the TCR CDR3. TCRdb ran MiXCR on the multiplex PCR reads and lists one entry per CDR3 protein. The sample lists around 690,000 distinct CDR3 sequences; roughly a sixth were seen once. J is TRBJ2-2 and V is TRBV7-3, with 10 bases matching TRBD1. The sequence was obtained from a man between 45 and 60 years old with Graves' hyperthyroidism. Sequencing input: blood. This chain's CDR3 is CASSQTPGQGIHRELFF. Here the CDR3 DNA reads TGTGCCAGCAGCCAGACCCCGGGACAGGGGATACACCGGGAGCTGTTTTTT.